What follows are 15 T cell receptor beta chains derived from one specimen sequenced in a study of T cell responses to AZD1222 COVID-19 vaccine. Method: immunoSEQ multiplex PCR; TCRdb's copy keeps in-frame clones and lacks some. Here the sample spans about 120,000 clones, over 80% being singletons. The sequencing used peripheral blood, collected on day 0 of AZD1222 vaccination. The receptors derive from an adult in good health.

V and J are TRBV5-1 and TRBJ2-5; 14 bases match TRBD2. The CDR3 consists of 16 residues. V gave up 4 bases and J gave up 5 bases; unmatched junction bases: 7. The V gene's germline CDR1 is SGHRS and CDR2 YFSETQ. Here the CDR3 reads CASSPGLAGGLETQYF. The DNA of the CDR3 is TGCGCCAGCAGCCCAGGACTAGCGGGAGGCTTGGAGACCCAGTACTTC.

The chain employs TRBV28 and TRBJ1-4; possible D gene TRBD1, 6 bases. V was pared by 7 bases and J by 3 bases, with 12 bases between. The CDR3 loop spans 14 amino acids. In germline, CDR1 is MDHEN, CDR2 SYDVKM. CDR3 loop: CASMKGGANEKLFF. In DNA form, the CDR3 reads TGTGCCAGCATGAAGGGGGGGGCTAATGAAAAACTGTTTTTT. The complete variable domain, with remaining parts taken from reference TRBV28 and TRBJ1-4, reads DVKVTQSSRYLVKRTGEKVFLECVQDMDHENMFWYRQDPGLGLRLIYFSYDVKMKEKGDIPEGYSVSREKKERFSLILESASTNQTSMYLCASMKGGANEKLFFGSGTQLSVL.

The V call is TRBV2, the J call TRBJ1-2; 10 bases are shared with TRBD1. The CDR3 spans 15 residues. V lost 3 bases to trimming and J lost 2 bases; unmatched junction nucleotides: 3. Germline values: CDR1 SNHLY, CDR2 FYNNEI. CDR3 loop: CASSEVGQGNYGYTF. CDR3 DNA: TGTGCCAGCAGTGAGGTGGGACAGGGGAACTATGGCTACACCTTC.

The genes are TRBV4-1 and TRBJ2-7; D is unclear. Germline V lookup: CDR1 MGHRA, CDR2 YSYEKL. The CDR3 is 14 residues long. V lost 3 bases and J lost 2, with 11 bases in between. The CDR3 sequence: CASSQSVGPYEQYF. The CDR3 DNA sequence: TGCGCCAGCAGCCAGTCCGTAGGGCCCTACGAGCAGTACTTC.

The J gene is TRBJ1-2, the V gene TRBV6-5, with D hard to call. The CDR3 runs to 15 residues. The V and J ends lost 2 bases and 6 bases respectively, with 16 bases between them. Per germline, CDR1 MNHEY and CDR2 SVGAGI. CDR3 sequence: CASSYEEGHQDGYTF. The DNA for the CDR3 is TGTGCCAGCAGTTACGAGGAAGGGCATCAGGATGGCTACACCTTC.

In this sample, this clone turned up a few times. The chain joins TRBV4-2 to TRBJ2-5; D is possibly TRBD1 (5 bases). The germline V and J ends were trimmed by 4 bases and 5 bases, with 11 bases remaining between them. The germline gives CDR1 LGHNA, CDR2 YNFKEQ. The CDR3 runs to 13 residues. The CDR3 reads CASSLRGWETQYF. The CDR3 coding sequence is TGTGCCAGCAGCCTTAGGGGTTGGGAGACCCAGTACTTC.

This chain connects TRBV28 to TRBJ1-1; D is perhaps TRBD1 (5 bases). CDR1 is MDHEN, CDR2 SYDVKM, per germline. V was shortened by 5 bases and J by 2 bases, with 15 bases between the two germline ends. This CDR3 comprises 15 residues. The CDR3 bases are TGTGCCAGCAGTCTCCCAGGGAGCCCCAACACTGAAGCTTTCTTT. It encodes CASSLPGSPNTEAFF.

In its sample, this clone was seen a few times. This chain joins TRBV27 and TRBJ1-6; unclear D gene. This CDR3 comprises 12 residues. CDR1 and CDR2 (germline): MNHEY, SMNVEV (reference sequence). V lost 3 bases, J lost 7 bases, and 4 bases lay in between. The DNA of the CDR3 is TGTGCCAGCAGTTTTGTGAATTCACCCCTCCACTTT. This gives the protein CASSFVNSPLHF.

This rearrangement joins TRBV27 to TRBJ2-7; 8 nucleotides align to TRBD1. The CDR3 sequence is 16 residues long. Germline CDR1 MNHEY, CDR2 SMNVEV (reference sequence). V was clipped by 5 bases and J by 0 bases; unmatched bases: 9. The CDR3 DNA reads TGTGCCAGCAGTCCTCCCGGACAGGGTCTCTCCTACGAGCAGTACTTC. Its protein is CASSPPGQGLSYEQYF.

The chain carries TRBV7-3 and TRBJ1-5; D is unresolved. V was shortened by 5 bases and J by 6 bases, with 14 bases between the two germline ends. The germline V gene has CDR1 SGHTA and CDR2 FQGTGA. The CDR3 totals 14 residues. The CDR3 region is CASSLQTRIQPQHF. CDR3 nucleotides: TGTGCCAGCAGCCTCCAAACAAGAATTCAGCCCCAGCATTTT.

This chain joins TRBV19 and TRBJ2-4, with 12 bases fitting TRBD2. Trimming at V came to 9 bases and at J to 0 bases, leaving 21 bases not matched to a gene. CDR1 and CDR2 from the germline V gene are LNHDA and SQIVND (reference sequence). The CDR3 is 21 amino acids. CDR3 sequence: CASRDILAGGYGVLAKNIQYF. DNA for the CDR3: TGTGCCAGCCGAGACATACTAGCGGGAGGCTACGGGGTACTAGCCAAAAACATTCAGTACTTC.

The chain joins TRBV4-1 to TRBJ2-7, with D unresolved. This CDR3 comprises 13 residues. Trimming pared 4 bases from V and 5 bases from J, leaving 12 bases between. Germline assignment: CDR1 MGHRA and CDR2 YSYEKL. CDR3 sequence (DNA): TGCGCCAGCAGCCTCAATATACAAGACGAGCAGTACTTC. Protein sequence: CASSLNIQDEQYF.

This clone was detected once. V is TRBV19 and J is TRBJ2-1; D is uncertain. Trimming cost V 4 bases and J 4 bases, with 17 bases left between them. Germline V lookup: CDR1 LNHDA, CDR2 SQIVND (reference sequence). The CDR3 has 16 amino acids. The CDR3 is CASSTHGRPRYNEQFF. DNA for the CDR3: TGTGCCAGTAGTACGCACGGTCGTCCCCGGTACAATGAGCAGTTCTTC.

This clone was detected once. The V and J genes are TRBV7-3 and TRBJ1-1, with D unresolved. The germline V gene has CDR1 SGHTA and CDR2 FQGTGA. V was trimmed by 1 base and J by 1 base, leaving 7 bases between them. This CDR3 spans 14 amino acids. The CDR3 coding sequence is TGTGCCAGCAGCTTAAGGGCCGGGAACACTGAAGCTTTCTTT. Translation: CASSLRAGNTEAFF. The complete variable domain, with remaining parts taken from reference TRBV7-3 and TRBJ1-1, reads GAGVSQTPSNKVTEKGKYVELRCDPISGHTALYWYRQSLGQGPEFLIYFQGTGAADDSGLPNDRFFAVRPEGSVSTLKIQRTERGDSAVYLCASSLRAGNTEAFFGQGTRLTVV.

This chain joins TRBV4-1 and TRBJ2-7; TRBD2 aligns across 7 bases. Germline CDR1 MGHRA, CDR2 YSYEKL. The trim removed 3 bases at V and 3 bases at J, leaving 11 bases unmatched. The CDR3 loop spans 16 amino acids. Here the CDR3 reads CASSQVQLARNYEQYF. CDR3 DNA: TGCGCCAGCAGCCAGGTCCAACTAGCGCGAAACTACGAGCAGTACTTC.